A single sample gave rise to the 28 T cell receptor beta chains below, sequenced in a study of T cell repertoires in cytomegalovirus infection. TCRdb independently ran MiXCR on the reads; one entry per CDR3 protein. The sample records about 230,000 distinct CDR3 sequences, under 25% being singletons. Sequencing was done on a sample of CD8+ T cells from PBMCs. Every receptor here comes from a human donor in good health (CMV status not recorded). Some clones in this sample may be carry-over from other donors' samples.

This clonotype was observed a handful of times. V usage is TRBV7-9 and J usage is TRBJ1-3, with a possible D match to TRBD1 (6 bases). Trimming stripped 7 bases from V and 0 bases from J, with 10 bases between. This CDR3 has 14 residues. Germline V gene sequence: CDR1 SEHNR, CDR2 FQNEAQ (reference sequence). CDR3 amino acids: CASTEGGSGNTIYF. CDR3 nucleotides: TGTGCCAGCACCGAGGGGGGCTCTGGAAACACCATATATTTT.

This clonotype was recorded at least ten times. This chain uses TRBV7-7 with TRBJ2-1, with TRBD1 identical over 9 bases. The CDR3 covers 15 residues. Germline loops: CDR1 SSHAT, CDR2 FNYEAQ (reference sequence). V lost 5 bases and J lost 2; bases outside the gene matches: 4. CDR3 coding DNA: TGTGCCAGCAGCCCGGGACAGGGTCCCTACAATGAGCAGTTCTTC. Its protein is CASSPGQGPYNEQFF.

The chain has TRBV12-3 or TRBV12-4 and TRBJ2-2; D is unclear. V gave up 3 bases and J gave up 6 bases, with 5 bases separating them. The CDR3 runs 12 residues. CDR3 sequence (DNA): TGTGCCAGCAGTTTTTCGCCCGGGGAGCTGTTTTTT. Translated: CASSFSPGELFF.

Only a few counts were recorded for this clonotype. V usage is TRBV7-6 and J usage is TRBJ1-6; possible D gene TRBD1, 6 bases. The germline gives CDR1 SGHVS, CDR2 FNYEAQ. V was pared by 1 base and J by 2 bases, with 12 bases between. The CDR3 length is 17 residues. In DNA form, the CDR3 reads TGTGCCAGCAGCTTAGACGTACAGGGCACCTATAATTCACCCCTCCACTTT. It is translated as CASSLDVQGTYNSPLHF.

The V gene is TRBV7-6, the J gene TRBJ2-1, with 13 bases fitting TRBD2. With V trimmed by 4 bases and J by 7 bases, 10 bases remained unmatched. This CDR3 is built from 17 residues. Germline V gene lookup returns CDR1 SGHVS and CDR2 FNYEAQ. This chain's CDR3 is CASSSGLAGAGGNEQFF. The CDR3 DNA sequence: TGTGCCAGCAGCTCCGGACTAGCGGGGGCCGGAGGGAATGAGCAGTTCTTC.

This clonotype has a handful of counts. The chain uses TRBV12-3 or TRBV12-4 and TRBJ1-2; 8 bases map to TRBD1. The CDR3 consists of 14 residues. J lost 4 bases, V lost 3 bases, and 4 bases had no gene match. CDR3 in DNA: TGTGCCAGCAGTTTCGTCGGGACAGGCTATGGCTACACCTTC. Its translation is CASSFVGTGYGYTF.

This clonotype has just a few counts. The J gene is TRBJ2-7, the V gene TRBV2; 10 nucleotides line up with TRBD1. The CDR3 consists of 16 residues. V was pared by 6 bases and J by 2 bases, with 10 bases of the junction left unmatched. The germline V gene has CDR1 SNHLY and CDR2 FYNNEI. CDR3 amino acids: CASRPPGQGNPYEQYF. The CDR3 DNA sequence: TGTGCCAGCAGACCTCCGGGACAGGGGAACCCCTACGAGCAGTACTTC.

V and J are TRBV3-1 and TRBJ2-1; a possible D gene is TRBD1 (5 bases). Trimming pared 3 bases from V and 0 bases from J, leaving 9 bases between. Germline CDR1 and CDR2: LGHDT and YNNKEL (reference sequence). This CDR3 contains 15 residues. Here the CDR3 reads CASSHDRSSYNEQFF. CDR3 nucleotides: TGTGCCAGCAGCCACGACAGAAGCTCCTACAATGAGCAGTTCTTC.

The chain is built from TRBV7-9 and TRBJ1-3; D is unclear. CDR3 length: 13 residues. In germline, CDR1 is SEHNR, CDR2 FQNEAQ (reference sequence). V was cut by 6 bases and J by 0 bases, with 6 bases left in between. This CDR3 is CASRSDSGNTIYF. Here the CDR3 DNA reads TGTGCCAGCAGATCGGACTCTGGAAACACCATATATTTT.

Ten or more counts support this clonotype. V gene TRBV7-9 combines with J gene TRBJ2-7; D is possibly TRBD1 (6 bases). The CDR3 runs to 16 residues. Trimming cost V 1 base and J 3 bases, with 16 bases left between them. Germline loops: CDR1 SEHNR, CDR2 FQNEAQ (reference sequence). CDR3 coding DNA: TGTGCCAGCAGCTTAGGCCCAGGGACACGCCACTACGAGCAGTACTTC. Its protein product is CASSLGPGTRHYEQYF.

Only a few counts were recorded for this clonotype. V gene TRBV6-5 combines with J gene TRBJ2-7; 8 nucleotides align to TRBD1. The ends lost 5 bases at V and 4 bases at J; junction bases unmatched: 4. Germline lookup yields CDR1 MNHEY and CDR2 SVGAGI. The CDR3 spans 13 residues. The CDR3 protein is CASSPYRGYEQYF. For the CDR3, the DNA is TGTGCCAGCAGTCCCTACAGGGGGTACGAGCAGTACTTC.

This clonotype was found many times. The chain is built from TRBV7-9 and TRBJ2-1; either TRBD1 or TRBD2 may supply D (6 bases each). This CDR3 comprises 15 residues. Trimming cost V 0 bases and J 4 bases, with 10 bases left between them. Germline V gene data show CDR1 as SEHNR and CDR2 as FQNEAQ (reference sequence). Here the CDR3 DNA reads TGTGCCAGCAGCTTAGCCGCGGGGACATACAATGAGCAGTTCTTC. Translated: CASSLAAGTYNEQFF.

This chain links TRBV20-1 with TRBJ2-7; TRBD1 matches 10 bases. After removal of 6 bases from V and 4 bases from J, the junction contained 12 bases not matched to a gene. The CDR3 contains 15 residues. Germline lookup yields CDR1 DFQATT and CDR2 SNEGSKA (reference sequence). The CDR3 nucleotides read TGCAGTGCGTCCGTGATGGGACAGGGGTTGTACGAGCAGTACTTC. Translation: CSASVMGQGLYEQYF.

This sequence joins TRBV4-1 and TRBJ2-7; possibly TRBD1 for D (5 bases). Trimming shortened V by 1 base and J by 4 bases, and 17 bases separated the two germline ends. Germline V CDR1 and CDR2: MGHRA, YSYEKL. The CDR3 has 16 amino acids. The CDR3 spells CASSQGLAGIGYEQYF. DNA of the CDR3: TGCGCCAGCAGCCAAGGGCTCGCAGGGATCGGATACGAGCAGTACTTC.

In its sample, this clonotype was seen a few times. This chain links TRBV12-3 or TRBV12-4 with TRBJ1-5; D remains ambiguous. Trimming took 1 base from V and 2 from J, leaving 12 bases between them. The CDR3 is 16 amino acids. This CDR3 reads CASSLDWPVGNQPQHF. As DNA, the CDR3 is TGTGCCAGCAGTTTAGATTGGCCCGTGGGCAATCAGCCCCAGCATTTT.

This clonotype was seen a few times. The CDR3 is CAIRGSSPTGSSGANVLTF. CDR3 bases: TGTGCCATCAGGGGAAGTTCTCCGACAGGCAGCTCTGGGGCCAACGTCCTGACTTTC. The gene calls are TRBV10-3 and TRBJ2-6; D is possibly TRBD1 (6 bases). Trimming left V 6 bases short and J 0 bases short, with 21 bases between. Per the germline V gene, CDR1 is ENHRY and CDR2 is SYGVKD. This CDR3 has 19 amino acids.

This clonotype has a count of ten or more. The chain combines TRBV6-4 with TRBJ2-7; TRBD2 is a possible D gene (5 bases). The CDR3 sequence is 16 residues long. The V end lost 0 bases, the J end lost 0 bases, and 12 bases lay between the germline ends. Germline assignment: CDR1 MRHNA and CDR2 SNTAGT. The CDR3 DNA reads TGTGCCAGCAGTGACTCGAAGAGCGGTCTCTCCTACGAGCAGTACTTC. Its translation is CASSDSKSGLSYEQYF.

This clonotype was seen only a few times. This rearrangement joins TRBV12-3 or TRBV12-4 to TRBJ2-1; TRBD1 might be the D (6 bases). The CDR3 has 14 amino acids. V gave up 3 bases and J gave up 3 bases, with 9 bases separating them. The CDR3 nucleotides read TGTGCCAGCAGTTTTAGGGGGAACTACAATGAGCAGTTCTTC. This encodes CASSFRGNYNEQFF.

This clonotype was seen once. The chain combines TRBV6-2 or TRBV6-3 with TRBJ1-1; D not certain. The germline gives CDR1 MNHEY, CDR2 SVGEGT. Trimming stripped 2 bases from V and 1 base from J, with 5 bases between. This CDR3 has 13 residues. The CDR3: CASSYRRNTEAFF. The CDR3 DNA sequence: TGTGCCAGCAGTTACAGACGGAACACTGAAGCTTTCTTT.

This chain uses TRBV6-2 or TRBV6-3 with TRBJ2-1; TRBD2 agrees at 16 bases. This CDR3 has 20 residues. Germline values: CDR1 MNHEY, CDR2 SVGEGT. Trimming at V came to 2 bases and at J to 0 bases, leaving 7 bases not matched to a gene. CDR3 coding DNA: TGTGCCAGCAGTTACGCGGGACTAGCGGGGGGGCTGGGCTCCTACAATGAGCAGTTCTTC. Translated: CASSYAGLAGGLGSYNEQFF.

This clonotype was detected many times. The rearrangement links TRBV20-1 to TRBJ2-5, with a possible D match to TRBD2 (6 bases). The CDR3 is 17 amino acids. The germline V gene has CDR1 DFQATT and CDR2 SNEGSKA (reference sequence). The germline V and J ends were trimmed by 6 bases and 1 base, with 24 bases remaining between them. CDR3 residues: CSARGRAKFAVQETQYF. CDR3 DNA sequence: TGCAGTGCGCGGGGCAGAGCGAAATTCGCGGTCCAAGAGACCCAGTACTTC.

This clonotype has a count of ten or more. V usage is TRBV7-8 and J usage is TRBJ2-5, with no clear D. V was shortened by 8 bases and J by 4 bases, with 17 bases between the two germline ends. The CDR3 length is 14 residues. The germline CDR1 and CDR2 sequences are SGHVS and FQNEAQ. Written as DNA, the CDR3 is TGTGCCAGCGCAAAGACACACACCCCAGAGACCCAGTACTTC. As protein: CASAKTHTPETQYF.

This clonotype has a count of ten or more. The chain links TRBV7-2 to TRBJ1-1; D gene uncertain. This CDR3 spans 14 amino acids. V was cut by 2 bases and J by 2 bases, with 9 bases left in between. The germline V gene encodes CDR1 SGHTA and CDR2 FQGNSA. The CDR3 region has the DNA TGTGCCAGCAGCTTATGGACGCCCAACACTGAAGCTTTCTTT. This codes for CASSLWTPNTEAFF.

This clonotype was counted ten times or more. The chain couples TRBV20-1 to TRBJ2-3; D might be TRBD1 (6 bases). This CDR3 has 15 residues. In germline, CDR1 is DFQATT, CDR2 SNEGSKA (reference sequence). V was shortened by 4 bases and J by 2 bases, with 16 bases between the two germline ends. The CDR3 here is CSANPRDKITDTQYF. The CDR3 nucleotides are TGCAGTGCTAACCCTCGGGACAAGATCACAGATACGCAGTATTTT.

The chain has TRBV28 and TRBJ2-2, with a tentative D call TRBD2 (5 bases). V was clipped by 6 bases and J by 5 bases, with 10 bases between them. This CDR3 has 13 residues. Looked up from germline, CDR1 is MDHEN and CDR2 is SYDVKM. The CDR3 coding sequence is TGTGCCAGCAGCCCGAGGGAGACCGGGGAGCTGTTTTTT. Amino acids: CASSPRETGELFF. The variable domain in full, completed from reference TRBV28 and TRBJ2-2, reads DVKVTQSSRYLVKRTGEKVFLECVQDMDHENMFWYRQDPGLGLRLIYFSYDVKMKEKGDIPEGYSVSREKKERFSLILESASTNQTSMYLCASSPRETGELFFGEGSRLTVL.

V and J are TRBV5-1 and TRBJ1-1; tentatively, D is TRBD1 (5 bases). The CDR3 extends over 15 amino acids. Trimming took off 1 base at V and 1 base at J, with 11 bases between the two ends. Germline-derived CDR1 and CDR2 are SGHRS and YFSETQ. The CDR3 spells CASSLTGYENTEAFF. The CDR3 region has the DNA TGCGCCAGCAGCTTGACAGGTTACGAGAACACTGAAGCTTTCTTT.

V and J are TRBV7-6 and TRBJ1-3; D might be TRBD1 (6 bases). The V and J ends lost 2 bases and 3 bases respectively, with 17 bases between them. The CDR3 length is 17 residues. Germline CDR1 and CDR2: SGHVS and FNYEAQ. CDR3 bases: TGTGCCAGCAGCTTAAGTTCGCCAGGGGCGGGTGGAAACACCATATATTTT. Translation: CASSLSSPGAGGNTIYF.

This clonotype has ten or more counts. The V call is TRBV7-6, the J call TRBJ1-1, with no clear D. The germline V gene encodes CDR1 SGHVS and CDR2 FNYEAQ. This CDR3 spans 14 amino acids. Trimming shortened V by 1 base and J by 1 base, and 7 bases separated the two germline ends. The CDR3 is CASSLEVENTEAFF. CDR3 nucleotide sequence: TGTGCCAGCAGCTTAGAGGTCGAGAACACTGAAGCTTTCTTT.